The 15 T cell receptor beta chains below all came from one sample that was sequenced in a study of human T cells and chemical hapten exposure. Time point specified: patch test 3, about 24 weeks after DPC sensitization. Noted treatment: therapeutic diphenylcyclopropenone sensitization with weekly scalp DPC. MiXCR was run by TCRdb on the RACE reads, yielding one entry per CDR3 protein. The repertoire holds some 180,000 distinct CDR3 sequences, with approximately 24% as singletons. The sequenced sample was whole blood, obtained in connection with sensitization to the hapten diphenylcyclopropenone (DPC). Receptors were obtained from a woman in her thirties or forties with alopecia areata. Some clones in this sample may be carry-over from other donors' samples.

This chain uses TRBV28 with TRBJ2-1, with TRBD2 matching over 10 bases. Germline-derived CDR1 and CDR2 are MDHEN and SYDVKM. This CDR3 has 16 residues. Trimming removed 5 bases from V and 3 bases from J; junction bases left unmatched: 7. The CDR3 coding sequence is TGTGCCAGCAGTCCGCCGGGGACTAGCGTCTACAATGAGCAGTTCTTC. Translation: CASSPPGTSVYNEQFF.

J is TRBJ1-1 and V is TRBV28; tentatively, D is TRBD1 (6 bases). Germline V gene data show CDR1 as MDHEN and CDR2 as SYDVKM. V was cut by 7 bases and J by 10 bases, with 10 bases left in between. The CDR3 runs to 10 residues. As DNA, the CDR3 is TGTGCCAGCATTAGGGGGGTAGCTTTCTTT. This codes for CASIRGVAFF.

This clonotype was found many times. The chain uses TRBV10-3 and TRBJ2-7; 9 bases line up with TRBD1. The germline V gene encodes CDR1 ENHRY and CDR2 SYGVKD. The junction had 8 bases not matched to a gene; V was cut back by 0 bases and J by 5 bases. This CDR3 has 16 amino acids. The CDR3 protein is CAISESPGQGINEQYF. The CDR3 bases are TGTGCCATCAGTGAGTCGCCGGGACAGGGAATAAACGAGCAGTACTTC.

The rearrangement links TRBV7-3 to TRBJ2-1; tentative D call: TRBD2 (6 bases). The CDR3 loop spans 15 amino acids. V was cut by 4 bases and J by 4 bases, with 14 bases left in between. Germline V gives CDR1 SGHTA, CDR2 FQGTGA. The CDR3 region is CASSSDRDSYNEQFF. The CDR3 DNA follows: TGTGCCAGCAGCTCCGACCGGGACTCTTACAATGAGCAGTTCTTC.

This clonotype was recorded many times. The J gene is TRBJ2-1, the V gene TRBV29-1; D might be TRBD2 (6 bases). This CDR3 contains 13 residues. V was cut by 4 bases and J by 6 bases, with 13 bases left in between. Germline V CDR1 and CDR2: SQVTM, ANQGSEA. In nucleotides, the CDR3 is TGCAGCGTTGCTTCTAGCGTGGGCAATGAGCAGTTCTTC. Its protein is CSVASSVGNEQFF.

The CDR3 nucleotides are TGCAGTGCTAGAGGGGTACATAGCGGGAGAAACTACAATGAGCAGTTCTTC. Its protein product is CSARGVHSGRNYNEQFF. The V call is TRBV20-1, the J call TRBJ2-1, with 9 bases identical to TRBD2. CDR1 is DFQATT, CDR2 SNEGSKA, per germline (reference sequence). V was pared by 1 base and J by 3 bases, with 10 bases of the junction left unmatched. The CDR3 sequence is 17 residues long.

J is TRBJ2-1 and V is TRBV24-1; 8 bases are shared with TRBD2. V lost 2 bases to trimming and J lost 7 bases; unmatched junction nucleotides: 9. The CDR3 has 16 amino acids. From germline, CDR1 is KGHDR and CDR2 SFDVKD. CDR3 sequence reads: CATSDSPSGGANEQFF. CDR3 coding DNA: TGTGCCACCAGTGATTCCCCAAGCGGGGGAGCTAATGAGCAGTTCTTC.

The genes are TRBV10-3 and TRBJ2-1, with D perhaps matching TRBD1 (5 bases). Germline CDR1 is ENHRY and CDR2 is SYGVKD. Trimming removed 0 bases at V and 5 bases at J, with 17 bases between. CDR3 length equals 17 residues. CDR3 protein: CAISESRQPILHNEQFF. As DNA, the CDR3 is TGTGCCATCAGTGAGTCGAGACAGCCGATACTACACAATGAGCAGTTCTTC.

This clonotype was detected once. The rearrangement uses TRBV2 and TRBJ2-3; D is undetermined. Trimming shortened V by 5 bases and J by 4 bases, and 7 bases separated the two germline ends. The CDR3 spans 12 residues. The germline CDR1 and CDR2 sequences are SNHLY and FYNNEI. CDR3 amino acids: CASSQMSDTQYF. The CDR3 DNA follows: TGTGCCAGCAGTCAAATGTCAGATACGCAGTATTTT.

This clonotype occurred a few times. The chain has TRBV24-1 and TRBJ2-2; D may be TRBD1 or TRBD2 (5 bases each). The V gene's germline CDR1 is KGHDR and CDR2 SFDVKD. CDR3 length: 13 residues. The germline V and J ends were trimmed by 8 bases and 7 bases, with 13 bases remaining between them. CDR3 amino acids: CATTRGEFGELFF. Written as DNA, the CDR3 is TGTGCCACCACCAGAGGGGAGTTCGGGGAGCTGTTTTTT.

This clonotype was seen more than once but under ten times. V gene TRBV20-1 combines with J gene TRBJ1-5; no definite D call. Germline CDR1 is DFQATT and CDR2 is SNEGSKA (reference sequence). V shed 3 bases and J shed 0 bases, with 6 bases lying between them. The CDR3 extends over 13 amino acids. CDR3 loop: CSARGISNQPQHF. CDR3 DNA: TGCAGTGCTAGGGGGATTAGCAATCAGCCCCAGCATTTT.

The J gene is TRBJ2-5, the V gene TRBV6-2 or TRBV6-3, with TRBD2 identical over 9 bases. CDR3 size: 16 residues. In germline, CDR1 is MNHEY, CDR2 SVGEGT. J lost 0 bases, V lost 4 bases, and 6 bases had no gene match. CDR3: CASSFQLAGNQETQYF. In DNA form, the CDR3 reads TGTGCCAGCAGTTTCCAACTAGCGGGTAACCAAGAGACCCAGTACTTC.

This clonotype has a handful of counts. The V call is TRBV5-1, the J call TRBJ2-1, with 11 bases aligning to TRBD1. The CDR3 length is 15 residues. Germline CDR1 SGHRS, CDR2 YFSETQ. Germline trimming cut 4 bases from V and 6 bases from J; bases unmatched to any gene: 6. The DNA of the CDR3 is TGCGCCAGCAGCCGGACAGGGGGCGGGAGCAATGAGCAGTTCTTC. Amino acids: CASSRTGGGSNEQFF.

This clonotype showed up many times. The CDR3 region has the DNA TGTGCCAGCAGTTCGACAGGGACTAATGAAAAACTGTTTTTT. This translates into CASSSTGTNEKLFF. The chain employs TRBV28 and TRBJ1-4, with 7 bases matching TRBD1. The germline V gene has CDR1 MDHEN and CDR2 SYDVKM. Losses at the gene ends were 4 bases for V and 2 bases for J; bases not matched to a gene: 1. The CDR3 has 14 residues.

The chain uses TRBV13 and TRBJ2-2, with no clear D. The CDR3 runs 12 residues. Trimming took 5 bases from V and 7 from J, leaving 8 bases between them. Germline-derived CDR1 and CDR2 are PRHDT and FYEKMQ (reference sequence). In DNA form, the CDR3 reads TGTGCCAGCAGCCTCCCGGTCGGGGAGCTGTTTTTT. The encoded protein is CASSLPVGELFF.